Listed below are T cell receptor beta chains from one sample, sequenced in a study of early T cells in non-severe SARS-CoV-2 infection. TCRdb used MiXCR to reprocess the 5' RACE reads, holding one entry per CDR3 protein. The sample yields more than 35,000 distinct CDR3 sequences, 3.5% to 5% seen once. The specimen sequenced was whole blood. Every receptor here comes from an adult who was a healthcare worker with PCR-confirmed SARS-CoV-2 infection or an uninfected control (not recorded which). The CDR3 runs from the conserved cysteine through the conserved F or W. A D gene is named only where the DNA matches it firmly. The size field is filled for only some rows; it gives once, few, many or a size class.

cdr3_aa: CASSYHRDTDGYTF
cdr3_nt: TGTGCCAGCAGTTACCACAGGGATACGGATGGCTACACCTTC
v_call: TRBV6-5
j_call: TRBJ1-2
d_call: NA
clone_size: many

cdr3_aa: CASSYSDSNTEAFF
cdr3_nt: TGTGCCAGCAGTTACTCGGACAGCAACACTGAAGCTTTCTTT
v_call: TRBV6-6
j_call: TRBJ1-1
d_call: NA
clone_size: many

cdr3_aa: CATKDRESSSYNSPLHF
cdr3_nt: TGTGCCACCAAAGACAGGGAATCAAGCTCCTATAATTCACCCCTCCACTTT
v_call: TRBV15
j_call: TRBJ1-6
d_call: TRBD1
clone_size: many

cdr3_aa: CATSDSVERPLDEQFF
cdr3_nt: TGTGCCACCAGTGATTCGGTTGAGAGACCCTTAGATGAGCAGTTCTTC
v_call: TRBV24-1
j_call: TRBJ2-1
d_call: NA
clone_size: many

cdr3_aa: CASSPFAGNQPQHF
cdr3_nt: TGTGCCAGCAGTCCTTTTGCTGGGAATCAGCCCCAGCATTTT
v_call: TRBV6-6
j_call: TRBJ1-5
d_call: NA
clone_size: many

cdr3_aa: CASSRTVISYNEQFF
cdr3_nt: TGTGCCAGCAGCCGGACAGTTATCTCCTACAATGAGCAGTTCTTC
v_call: TRBV6-5
j_call: TRBJ2-1
d_call: NA
clone_size: many

cdr3_aa: CASSKSETQYF
cdr3_nt: TGTGCCAGCAGCAAGTCAGAGACCCAGTACTTC
v_call: TRBV6-6
j_call: TRBJ2-5
d_call: NA
clone_size: many

cdr3_aa: CASSLSGTAYGYTF
cdr3_nt: TGCGCCAGCAGCTTGTCCGGGACGGCCTATGGCTACACCTTC
v_call: TRBV5-1
j_call: TRBJ1-2
d_call: NA
clone_size: NA

cdr3_aa: CASSEGAKKDTEAFF
cdr3_nt: TGCGCCAGCAGTGAAGGGGCCAAGAAGGACACTGAAGCTTTCTTT
v_call: TRBV10-1
j_call: TRBJ1-1
d_call: NA
clone_size: many

cdr3_aa: CASSLATGRLADEKLFF
cdr3_nt: TGCGCCAGCAGCTTGGCCACAGGACGCCTCGCTGATGAAAAACTGTTTTTT
v_call: TRBV5-1
j_call: TRBJ1-4
d_call: NA
clone_size: many

cdr3_aa: CASSKDRAGYEKLFF
cdr3_nt: TGTGCCAGCAGTAAAGACAGGGCCGGTTATGAAAAACTGTTTTTT
v_call: TRBV2
j_call: TRBJ1-4
d_call: TRBD1
clone_size: many

cdr3_aa: CASSQDGDRGPRANVLTF
cdr3_nt: TGTGCCAGCAGCCAAGATGGGGACAGGGGGCCTAGGGCCAACGTCCTGACTTTC
v_call: TRBV4-2
j_call: TRBJ2-6
d_call: TRBD1
clone_size: many

cdr3_aa: CASSLGQGSGNTIYF
cdr3_nt: TGTGCCAGCAGCTTGGGACAGGGCAGTGGAAACACCATATATTTT
v_call: TRBV2
j_call: TRBJ1-3
d_call: TRBD1
clone_size: many

cdr3_aa: CASSTGGPADTQYF
cdr3_nt: TGCGCCAGCAGTACGGGGGGGCCCGCAGATACGCAGTATTTT
v_call: TRBV10-1
j_call: TRBJ2-3
d_call: TRBD2
clone_size: few

cdr3_aa: CSAILAGGNNEQFF
cdr3_nt: TGCAGTGCTATACTAGCGGGGGGTAACAATGAGCAGTTCTTC
v_call: TRBV20-1
j_call: TRBJ2-1
d_call: TRBD2
clone_size: many

cdr3_aa: CASSLRLRSGEPQFF
cdr3_nt: TGTGCCAGCAGCCTAAGACTCCGTAGCGGGGAGCCGCAGTTCTTC
v_call: TRBV7-9
j_call: TRBJ2-1
d_call: TRBD2
clone_size: few

cdr3_aa: CASSYSGTSNRGTEAFF
cdr3_nt: TGTGCCAGCAGTTACTCGGGGACCTCCAACCGTGGCACTGAAGCTTTCTTT
v_call: TRBV6-6
j_call: TRBJ1-1
d_call: NA
clone_size: many

cdr3_aa: CASSFRGQTSGANVLTF
cdr3_nt: TGTGCCAGCAGCTTTCGGGGGCAAACCTCTGGGGCCAACGTCCTGACTTTC
v_call: TRBV7-9
j_call: TRBJ2-6
d_call: NA
clone_size: many

cdr3_aa: CASSLTGSGANTGELFF
cdr3_nt: TGTGCCAGCAGCTTAACGGGAAGCGGGGCAAACACCGGGGAGCTGTTTTTT
v_call: TRBV7-3
j_call: TRBJ2-2
d_call: TRBD2
clone_size: many

cdr3_aa: CAWSVQGTSNEKLFF
cdr3_nt: TGTGCCTGGAGTGTACAGGGGACAAGTAATGAAAAACTGTTTTTT
v_call: TRBV30
j_call: TRBJ1-4
d_call: TRBD1
clone_size: many

cdr3_aa: CASSQGRDQPQHF
cdr3_nt: TGTGCCAGCTCCCAGGGCAGGGATCAGCCCCAGCATTTT
v_call: TRBV18
j_call: TRBJ1-5
d_call: NA
clone_size: many

cdr3_aa: CASSSRGDTQYF
cdr3_nt: TGTGCCAGTAGTTCTCGGGGGGATACGCAGTATTTT
v_call: TRBV19
j_call: TRBJ2-3
d_call: NA
clone_size: many

cdr3_aa: CASSYGATNEKLFF
cdr3_nt: TGTGCCAGCAGTTACGGTGCAACTAATGAAAAACTGTTTTTT
v_call: TRBV7-9
j_call: TRBJ1-4
d_call: NA
clone_size: many

cdr3_aa: CASSATDEQYF
cdr3_nt: TGTGCCAGCAGTGCGACGGACGAGCAGTACTTC
v_call: TRBV12-3/TRBV12-4
j_call: TRBJ2-7
d_call: NA
clone_size: medium-sized

cdr3_aa: CASSSGAIIDTGELFF
cdr3_nt: TGTGCCAGCAGTTCGGGAGCCATTATCGACACCGGGGAGCTGTTTTTT
v_call: TRBV12-3/TRBV12-4
j_call: TRBJ2-2
d_call: NA
clone_size: few

cdr3_aa: CASSRSALRTFF
cdr3_nt: TGTGCCAGCAGCCGGTCGGCGTTGCGGACTTTCTTT
v_call: TRBV3-1
j_call: TRBJ1-1
d_call: NA
clone_size: many

cdr3_aa: CASSPGTSETQYF
cdr3_nt: TGTGCCAGCTCTCCCGGGACTAGTGAGACCCAGTACTTC
v_call: TRBV5-4
j_call: TRBJ2-5
d_call: TRBD2
clone_size: many

cdr3_aa: CASSLRPTPDEFEAFF
cdr3_nt: TGTGCCAGCAGCTTACGGCCCACACCGGACGAGTTTGAGGCTTTCTTT
v_call: TRBV11-2
j_call: TRBJ1-1
d_call: NA
clone_size: NA

cdr3_aa: CSASAGVSNYGYTF
cdr3_nt: TGCAGTGCTAGTGCCGGGGTCTCGAACTATGGCTACACCTTC
v_call: TRBV20-1
j_call: TRBJ1-2
d_call: NA
clone_size: medium-sized

cdr3_aa: CASQLGDGYTF
cdr3_nt: TGTGCCTCCCAGTTGGGGGATGGCTACACCTTC
v_call: TRBV19
j_call: TRBJ1-2
d_call: NA
clone_size: many

cdr3_aa: CASSAGTRLGELFF
cdr3_nt: TGTGCCAGCAGCGCCGGGACACGCCTCGGGGAGCTGTTTTTT
v_call: TRBV9
j_call: TRBJ2-2
d_call: NA
clone_size: many

cdr3_aa: CASSGDSKGIQYF
cdr3_nt: TGTGCCAGCAGTGGGGACTCGAAGGGCATTCAGTACTTC
v_call: TRBV6-1
j_call: TRBJ2-4
d_call: NA
clone_size: many

cdr3_aa: CSVMAPGENNEQFF
cdr3_nt: TGCAGTGTCATGGCCCCGGGGGAGAACAATGAGCAGTTCTTC
v_call: TRBV20-1
j_call: TRBJ2-1
d_call: NA
clone_size: medium-sized

cdr3_aa: CASSSGQGSSPLHF
cdr3_nt: TGTGCCAGCAGCTCCGGGCAGGGTAGCTCACCCCTCCACTTT
v_call: TRBV5-6
j_call: TRBJ1-6
d_call: NA
clone_size: many

cdr3_aa: CSVEANREETQYF
cdr3_nt: TGCAGCGTTGAAGCCAACAGGGAAGAGACCCAGTACTTC
v_call: TRBV29-1
j_call: TRBJ2-5
d_call: NA
clone_size: many

cdr3_aa: CASSQASTDTQYF
cdr3_nt: TGTGCCAGCAGCCAAGCCAGCACAGATACGCAGTATTTT
v_call: TRBV3-1
j_call: TRBJ2-3
d_call: NA
clone_size: many

cdr3_aa: CAWKASGTEAFF
cdr3_nt: TGTGCCTGGAAGGCCAGTGGCACTGAAGCTTTCTTT
v_call: TRBV30
j_call: TRBJ1-1
d_call: NA
clone_size: NA

cdr3_aa: CASSPRGHYNYGYTF
cdr3_nt: TGTGCCAGCAGTCCCAGGGGTCACTACAACTATGGCTACACCTTC
v_call: TRBV6-5
j_call: TRBJ1-2
d_call: NA
clone_size: many

cdr3_aa: CASSQGLTTTLYEQYF
cdr3_nt: TGTGCCAGCAGCCAGGGACTTACGACCACCCTCTACGAGCAGTACTTC
v_call: TRBV5-8
j_call: TRBJ2-7
d_call: NA
clone_size: few

cdr3_aa: CSASRRESLLYNEQFF
cdr3_nt: TGCAGTGCTAGTCGCAGGGAATCCCTCCTCTACAATGAGCAGTTCTTC
v_call: TRBV20-1
j_call: TRBJ2-1
d_call: NA
clone_size: many

cdr3_aa: CASSWGDYEQYF
cdr3_nt: TGTGCCAGCAGCTGGGGAGACTACGAGCAGTACTTC
v_call: TRBV5-4
j_call: TRBJ2-7
d_call: NA
clone_size: many

cdr3_aa: CAISESRGGAVEAFF
cdr3_nt: TGTGCCATCAGTGAGTCGAGGGGAGGGGCGGTTGAAGCTTTCTTT
v_call: TRBV10-3
j_call: TRBJ1-1
d_call: NA
clone_size: many

cdr3_aa: CASSSGYNEQFF
cdr3_nt: TGTGCCAGCAGTTCAGGTTACAATGAGCAGTTCTTC
v_call: TRBV12-3/TRBV12-4
j_call: TRBJ2-1
d_call: NA
clone_size: NA

cdr3_aa: CASSQVGQGWRNYGYTF
cdr3_nt: TGCGCCAGCAGCCAAGTTGGACAGGGGTGGAGGAACTATGGCTACACCTTC
v_call: TRBV4-1
j_call: TRBJ1-2
d_call: TRBD1
clone_size: few

cdr3_aa: CSVSWGNYEQYF
cdr3_nt: TGCAGCGTTTCTTGGGGAAACTACGAGCAGTACTTC
v_call: TRBV29-1
j_call: TRBJ2-7
d_call: NA
clone_size: many

cdr3_aa: CSAHGQFQETQYF
cdr3_nt: TGCAGTGCGCACGGACAGTTCCAAGAGACCCAGTACTTC
v_call: TRBV20-1
j_call: TRBJ2-5
d_call: NA
clone_size: many

cdr3_aa: CASGSGMAGELFF
cdr3_nt: TGTGCCAGCGGCTCAGGGATGGCCGGGGAGCTGTTTTTT
v_call: TRBV7-3
j_call: TRBJ2-2
d_call: NA
clone_size: many

cdr3_aa: CASSRTLFTNTGELFF
cdr3_nt: TGTGCCAGCAGTCGGACATTATTTACGAACACCGGGGAGCTGTTTTTT
v_call: TRBV12-3/TRBV12-4
j_call: TRBJ2-2
d_call: NA
clone_size: NA

cdr3_aa: CASSLARGRYEQYF
cdr3_nt: TGCGCCAGCAGCTTGGCCCGAGGGCGGTACGAGCAGTACTTC
v_call: TRBV5-1
j_call: TRBJ2-7
d_call: NA
clone_size: many

cdr3_aa: CSARFGGGGLQETQYF
cdr3_nt: TGCAGTGCTAGATTTGGCGGCGGGGGCCTCCAAGAGACCCAGTACTTC
v_call: TRBV20-1
j_call: TRBJ2-5
d_call: NA
clone_size: NA

cdr3_aa: CASSRHLAGYNEQFF
cdr3_nt: TGTGCCAGCAGCCGGCATCTAGCGGGGTACAATGAGCAGTTCTTC
v_call: TRBV6-2/TRBV6-3
j_call: TRBJ2-1
d_call: TRBD2
clone_size: many

cdr3_aa: CASSPGLSETQYF
cdr3_nt: TGTGCCAGCAGTCCGGGACTGTCGGAGACCCAGTACTTC
v_call: TRBV7-6
j_call: TRBJ2-5
d_call: NA
clone_size: NA

cdr3_aa: CASSLVHDNSPLHF
cdr3_nt: TGCGCCAGCAGCTTGGTTCACGATAATTCACCCCTCCACTTT
v_call: TRBV5-1
j_call: TRBJ1-6
d_call: NA
clone_size: many

cdr3_aa: CASSQGTSGGHEQFF
cdr3_nt: TGTGCCAGCAGCCAAGGGACTAGCGGGGGGCATGAGCAGTTCTTC
v_call: TRBV4-2
j_call: TRBJ2-1
d_call: TRBD2
clone_size: few

cdr3_aa: CASSPLSYNSPLHF
cdr3_nt: TGTGCCAGCAGTCCGCTCTCCTATAATTCACCCCTCCACTTT
v_call: TRBV12-3/TRBV12-4
j_call: TRBJ1-6
d_call: NA
clone_size: many

cdr3_aa: CASSELYPGELFF
cdr3_nt: TGTGCCAGCAGTGAGCTATACCCCGGGGAGCTGTTTTTT
v_call: TRBV2
j_call: TRBJ2-2
d_call: NA
clone_size: few

cdr3_aa: CASSLARISPSSGANVLTF
cdr3_nt: TGCGCCAGCAGCTTGGCACGTATAAGCCCGAGCTCTGGGGCCAACGTCCTGACTTTC
v_call: TRBV5-1
j_call: TRBJ2-6
d_call: NA
clone_size: many

cdr3_aa: CASSDPNEPWKNYGYTF
cdr3_nt: TGTGCCAGCAGTGACCCCAATGAGCCTTGGAAGAACTATGGCTACACCTTC
v_call: TRBV25-1
j_call: TRBJ1-2
d_call: NA
clone_size: many

cdr3_aa: CSVEPFSTDTQYF
cdr3_nt: TGCAGCGTTGAACCTTTTTCCACAGATACGCAGTATTTT
v_call: TRBV29-1
j_call: TRBJ2-3
d_call: NA
clone_size: many